These 8 T cell receptor beta chains originate from one sample sequenced in a study of blood T cells in healthy people across ages. Through a sample-barcoded 5' primer and a J-beta primer mix, a second PCR was run for roughly 7 to 12 cycles. TCRdb re-analysed the 5' RACE reads in MiXCR, keeping a single row per CDR3 protein. The sample yields around 1,000,000 distinct CDR3 sequences, about 25% seen once. These records were also assigned to another study, of T cells of mothers and their children.

The sequencing input was blood. These receptors all stem from a girl aged 2 to 10 in good health.

This clonotype was seen a single time. V gene TRBV28 combines with J gene TRBJ2-7; no clear D. This CDR3 is built from 11 residues. From germline, CDR1 is MDHEN and CDR2 SYDVKM. Trimming took 5 bases from V and 5 from J, leaving 7 bases between them. The CDR3 DNA reads TGTGCCAGCAGTGTGAAACACGAGCAGTACTTC. This translates into CASSVKHEQYF.

The V gene is TRBV18, the J gene TRBJ2-1, with D possibly matching TRBD1 (6 bases). Per the germline V gene, CDR1 is KGHSH and CDR2 is LQKENI. The CDR3 consists of 15 residues. The V end lost 2 bases, the J end lost 5 bases, and 13 bases lay between the germline ends. The CDR3 region has the DNA TGTGCCAGCTCACCAATCACACAGGGAAACAATGAGCAGTTCTTC. Amino acid sequence: CASSPITQGNNEQFF.

The V and J genes are TRBV5-1 and TRBJ2-6; D assignment may be TRBD1 or TRBD2 (6 bases each). The CDR3 runs to 18 residues. V dropped 0 bases and J dropped 1 base, with 14 bases sitting between them. CDR1 SGHRS and CDR2 YFSETQ come from the germline V gene. The CDR3 bases are TGCGCCAGCAGCTTGGAGGGACAAGGGGGGTCTGGGGCCAACGTCCTGACTTTC. Translated: CASSLEGQGGSGANVLTF. Complete variable domain (other parts from reference TRBV5-1 and TRBJ2-6): KAGVTQTPRYLIKTRGQQVTLSCSPISGHRSVSWYQQTPGQGLQFLFEYFSETQRNKGNFPGRFSGRQFSNSRSEMNVSTLELGDSALYLCASSLEGQGGSGANVLTFGAGSRLTVL.

The chain uses TRBV18 and TRBJ2-3, with TRBD2 matching 11 bases. CDR3 size: 17 residues. Germline-derived CDR1 and CDR2 are KGHSH and LQKENI. V dropped 2 bases and J dropped 4; count of bases not matched to a gene: 8. The CDR3 region has the DNA TGTGCCAGCTCACCATCCACTAGCGGGAGAGTGTCAGATACGCAGTATTTT. Amino acid sequence: CASSPSTSGRVSDTQYF. Drawing the rest from reference TRBV18 and TRBJ2-3, the complete variable domain is NAGVMQNPRHLVRRRGQEARLRCSPMKGHSHVYWYRQLPEEGLKFMVYLQKENIIDESGMPKERFSAEFPKEGPSILRIQQVVRGDSAAYFCASSPSTSGRVSDTQYFGPGTRLTVL.

This clonotype has more than one count but fewer than ten. The chain couples TRBV7-9 to TRBJ2-1; TRBD1 is a possible D gene (5 bases). The V end was cut by 6 bases, the J end by 6 bases, with 21 bases between. This CDR3 has 16 residues. Per the germline V gene, CDR1 is SEHNR and CDR2 is FQNEAQ (reference sequence). Written as DNA, the CDR3 is TGTGCCAGCAGGCATCCTACAGGTATCAAGGCCAATGAGCAGTTCTTC. The encoded protein is CASRHPTGIKANEQFF.

This clonotype was observed a handful of times. The chain couples TRBV27 to TRBJ2-7; D is uncertain. The germline CDR1 and CDR2 sequences are MNHEY and SMNVEV (reference sequence). The CDR3 contains 15 residues. Trimming cost V 2 bases and J 4 bases, with 15 bases left between them. CDR3 in amino acids: CASSLTAISGYEQYF. CDR3 nucleotides: TGTGCCAGCAGTTTAACCGCTATCTCTGGGTACGAGCAGTACTTC.

The V and J genes are TRBV24-1 and TRBJ2-4; D gene unclear. The germline V gene has CDR1 KGHDR and CDR2 SFDVKD. This CDR3 has 15 residues. The V and J ends lost 4 bases and 6 bases respectively, with 15 bases between them. The CDR3 nucleotides are TGTGCCACCAGTGACCGGACGGCCCCCGTAAACATTCAGTACTTC. It is translated as CATSDRTAPVNIQYF.

The rearrangement joins TRBV7-2 to TRBJ1-2, with TRBD1 identical over 7 bases. Germline V CDR1 and CDR2: SGHTA, FQGNSA. This CDR3 has 19 residues. V lost 1 base to trimming and J lost 0 bases; unmatched junction nucleotides: 14. Here the CDR3 reads CASSLVDGAGTDSNYGYTF. Written as DNA, the CDR3 is TGTGCCAGCAGCTTAGTCGATGGCGCAGGGACAGATTCTAACTATGGCTACACCTTC. Together with reference TRBV7-2 and TRBJ1-2, the CDR3 gives the full variable domain: GAGVSQSPSNKVTEKGKDVELRCDPISGHTALYWYRQSLGQGLEFLIYFQGNSAPDKSGLPSDRFSAERTGGSVSTLTIQRTQQEDSAVYLCASSLVDGAGTDSNYGYTFGSGTRLTVV.